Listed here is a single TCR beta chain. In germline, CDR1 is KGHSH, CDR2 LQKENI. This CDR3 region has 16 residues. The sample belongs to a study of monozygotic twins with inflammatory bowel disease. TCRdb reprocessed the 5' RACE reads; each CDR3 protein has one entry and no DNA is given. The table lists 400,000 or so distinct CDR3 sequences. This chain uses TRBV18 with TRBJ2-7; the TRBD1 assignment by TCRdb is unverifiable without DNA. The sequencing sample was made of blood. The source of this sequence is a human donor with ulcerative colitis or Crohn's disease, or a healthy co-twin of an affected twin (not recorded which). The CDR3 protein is CASSPPGGASRYEQYF.